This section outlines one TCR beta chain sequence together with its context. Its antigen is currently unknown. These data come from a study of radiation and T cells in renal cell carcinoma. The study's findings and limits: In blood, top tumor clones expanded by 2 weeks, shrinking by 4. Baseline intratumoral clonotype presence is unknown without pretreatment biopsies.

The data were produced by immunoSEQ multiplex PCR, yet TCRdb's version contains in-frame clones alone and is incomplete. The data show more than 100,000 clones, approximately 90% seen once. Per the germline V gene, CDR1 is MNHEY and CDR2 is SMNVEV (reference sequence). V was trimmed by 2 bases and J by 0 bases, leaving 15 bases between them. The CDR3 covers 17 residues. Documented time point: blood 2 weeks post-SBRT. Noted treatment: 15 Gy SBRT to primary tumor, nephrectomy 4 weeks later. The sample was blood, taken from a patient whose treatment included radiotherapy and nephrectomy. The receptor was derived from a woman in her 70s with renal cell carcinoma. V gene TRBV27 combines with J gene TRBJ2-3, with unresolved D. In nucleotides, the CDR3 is TGTGCCAGCAGTTTAGTCCCTAGAGCGAGCAGCACAGATACGCAGTATTTT. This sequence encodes CASSLVPRASSTDTQYF.